The 25 T cell receptor beta chains given below trace back to one sample, sequenced in a study of T cell responses to AZD1222 COVID-19 vaccine. Here immunoSEQ multiplex PCR was the method, and the copy in TCRdb shows in-frame clones only, minus some. The sample contains 180,000 or so clones, 92% of which appear only once. The sequencing here drew on peripheral blood, taken 28 days after the second AZD1222 dose. These receptors were taken from an adult who received the AZD1222 COVID-19 vaccine.

The rearrangement joins TRBV12-3 or TRBV12-4 to TRBJ1-2; 9 nucleotides align to TRBD1. The CDR3 has 11 residues. The V segment lost 11 bases and the J segment 8 bases; nucleotides outside the gene matches: 6. The CDR3: CASPDRGGYTF. CDR3 nucleotides: TGTGCCTCCCCGGACAGGGGAGGCTACACCTTC.

The V gene is TRBV27, the J gene TRBJ2-7, with D possibly being TRBD1 (6 bases). This CDR3 spans 12 amino acids. The V end lost 5 bases, the J end lost 5 bases, and 10 bases lay between the germline ends. The germline CDR1 and CDR2 sequences are MNHEY and SMNVEV (reference sequence). The CDR3 is CASSTGHNEQYF. The CDR3 DNA is TGTGCCAGCAGTACGGGACACAACGAGCAGTACTTC.

The rearrangement links TRBV7-9 to TRBJ1-2; no definite D call. The V end lost 1 base, the J end lost 6 bases, and 6 bases lay between the germline ends. The CDR3 length is 12 residues. Germline V CDR1 and CDR2: SEHNR, FQNEAQ (reference sequence). The CDR3 sequence: CASSLDGDGYTF. The CDR3 DNA reads as TGTGCCAGCAGCTTAGACGGTGATGGCTACACCTTC.

The chain recombines TRBV27 with TRBJ1-2, with TRBD1 matching over 9 bases. This CDR3 region has 17 residues. CDR1 and CDR2 from the germline V gene are MNHEY and SMNVEV (reference sequence). The ends lost 5 bases at V and 8 bases at J; junction bases unmatched: 18. The CDR3 sequence is CASSPSPSGQGTRGYTF. The CDR3 nucleotides are TGTGCCAGCAGTCCTAGCCCCTCGGGACAGGGTACCCGGGGCTACACCTTC.

The chain combines TRBV18 with TRBJ1-4, with a weak D call TRBD1 (5 bases). The V end lost 0 bases, the J end lost 8 bases, and 13 bases lay between the germline ends. This CDR3 has 15 amino acids. Per the germline V gene, CDR1 is KGHSH and CDR2 is LQKENI. Written as DNA, the CDR3 is TGTGCCAGCTCACCACCGGGGGGAAGTGGCGAAAAACTGTTTTTT. It translates to CASSPPGGSGEKLFF.

V is TRBV5-1 and J is TRBJ2-7, with TRBD2 identical over 7 bases. With V trimmed by 3 bases and J by 7 bases, 13 bases remained unmatched. Germline V gene lookup returns CDR1 SGHRS and CDR2 YFSETQ. The CDR3 runs to 15 residues. The CDR3 spells CASSSLASGSGEQYF. In DNA form, the CDR3 reads TGCGCCAGCAGCTCACTAGCGTCGGGGTCGGGGGAGCAGTACTTC.

The chain recombines TRBV13 with TRBJ2-1; D could derive from TRBD1 or TRBD2 (6 bases each). Germline V CDR1 and CDR2: PRHDT, FYEKMQ (reference sequence). This CDR3 contains 16 residues. V lost 1 base, J lost 8 bases, and 18 bases lay in between. As DNA, the CDR3 is TGTGCCAGCAGCTTAGAGTGGCTAGGGGGGTCTTATGAGCAGTTCTTC. It translates to CASSLEWLGGSYEQFF.

Points on this clone: Germline and junction disagree at one end, which may indicate a read error. CDR3 bases: TGCGCCAGCAGTTTGGGAAGCTCCTATAATTCACCCCTCCACTTT. Its protein is CASSLGSSYNSPLHF. The chain combines TRBV5-1 with TRBJ1-6; unclear D gene. The CDR3 consists of 15 residues. Germline CDR1 is SGHRS and CDR2 is YFSETQ. Variable domain in full (rest from reference TRBV5-1 and TRBJ1-6): KAGVTQTPRYLIKTRGQQVTLSCSPISGHRSVSWYQQTPGQGLQFLFEYFSETQRNKGNFPGRFSGRQFSNSRSEMNVSTLELGDSALYLCASSLGSSYNSPLHFGNGTRLTVT.

This clone was seen only once. V and J are TRBV6-1 and TRBJ1-6; D gene unclear. CDR1 and CDR2 from the germline V gene are MNHNS and SASEGT. V was shortened by 2 bases and J by 13 bases, with 6 bases between the two germline ends. The CDR3 consists of 11 residues. The CDR3 loop is CASSEPSPLHF. In nucleotides, the CDR3 is TGTGCCAGCAGTGAACCCTCGCCCCTCCACTTT.

CDR3 residues: CASSYRTGQETQYF. CDR3 sequence (DNA): TGTGCCAGCAGTTACCGGACAGGCCAAGAGACCCAGTACTTC. This rearrangement joins TRBV6-6 to TRBJ2-5, with 7 bases aligning to TRBD1. In germline, CDR1 is MNHNY, CDR2 SVGAGI (reference sequence). After removal of 2 bases from V and 1 base from J, the junction contained 1 base not matched to a gene. The CDR3 consists of 14 residues.

The chain uses TRBV28 and TRBJ1-1; no firm D call. V lost 6 bases and J 0 bases, leaving 20 bases between the germline ends. The length of the CDR3 is 17 residues. Germline V gene data show CDR1 as MDHEN and CDR2 as SYDVKM. The CDR3 region has the DNA TGTGCCAGCAGCATTGGAGCGGCTGACCGACTGAACACTGAAGCTTTCTTT. Residues: CASSIGAADRLNTEAFF.

The rearrangement links TRBV28 to TRBJ1-2; D is unclear. V lost 6 bases and J 1 base, leaving 24 bases between the germline ends. CDR3 length: 18 amino acids. Looked up from germline, CDR1 is MDHEN and CDR2 is SYDVKM. The CDR3 loop reads CASSSQIRTEELNYGYTF. The CDR3 DNA is TGTGCCAGCAGCTCCCAAATCAGGACGGAAGAGCTTAACTATGGCTACACCTTC.

The chain couples TRBV4-2 to TRBJ1-1; tentatively, D is TRBD1 (5 bases). Germline CDR1 LGHNA, CDR2 YNFKEQ. CDR3 size: 17 residues. The ends were cut back, 1 base at V and 1 base at J, with 16 bases in the middle. The CDR3 region has the DNA TGTGCCAGCAGCCAAGCCCGGGGGGGGACTACGAACACTGAAGCTTTCTTT. This translates into CASSQARGGTTNTEAFF.

The chain combines TRBV18 with TRBJ2-5, with D possibly TRBD1 on 6 matching bases. CDR1 is KGHSH and CDR2 is LQKENI in the germline V gene. CDR3 length equals 18 residues. The V end was cut by 2 bases, the J end by 1 base, with 20 bases between. The CDR3 DNA follows: TGTGCCAGCTCACCAAGAAAAGTAGGGCAGGGGTTCCAAGAGACCCAGTACTTC. This translates into CASSPRKVGQGFQETQYF.

The V call is TRBV10-3, the J call TRBJ1-3; 9 nucleotides line up with TRBD1. Trimming cost V 7 bases and J 0 bases; bases outside gene matches: 7. The germline gives CDR1 ENHRY, CDR2 SYGVKD. The CDR3 totals 16 residues. The CDR3 DNA reads as TGTGCCATCACTCAAAGACAGGGGGGCTCTGGAAACACCATATATTTT. Its translation is CAITQRQGGSGNTIYF.

This clone was detected once. V and J are TRBV29-1 and TRBJ1-2; D gene ambiguous. The ends were cut back, 4 bases at V and 2 bases at J, with 11 bases in the middle. CDR1 and CDR2 (germline): SQVTM, ANQGSEA. This CDR3 contains 13 residues. CDR3 amino acids: CSVGKGNNYGYTF. For the CDR3, the DNA is TGCAGCGTTGGCAAGGGAAACAACTATGGCTACACCTTC.

The chain is built from TRBV7-2 and TRBJ1-5; a possible D gene is TRBD1 (5 bases). With 2 bases removed from V and 6 bases from J, the gap between germline ends came to 11 bases. The CDR3 spans 14 residues. Per the germline V gene, CDR1 is SGHTA and CDR2 is FQGNSA. CDR3 DNA sequence: TGTGCCAGCAGCTTAATCGACGGGGGTCAGCCCCAGCATTTT. This codes for CASSLIDGGQPQHF.

The chain is built from TRBV12-3 or TRBV12-4 and TRBJ1-2, with 9 nucleotides matching TRBD1. CDR3 length: 12 amino acids. The junction had 0 bases not matched to a gene; V was cut back by 3 bases and J by 7 bases. DNA of the CDR3: TGTGCCAGCAGTTTGGACAGGGGTGGCTACACCTTC. Amino acids: CASSLDRGGYTF.

The rearrangement links TRBV5-4 to TRBJ1-2; TRBD1 matches at 7 bases. Germline CDR1 is SGHNT and CDR2 is YYREEE (reference sequence). The CDR3 runs 13 residues. The V gene end was trimmed by 4 bases and the J gene end by 3 bases; junction bases not matched to a gene: 3. For the CDR3, the DNA is TGTGCCAGCAGCATAACAGGGGACTATGGCTACACCTTC. Its protein is CASSITGDYGYTF.

The chain joins TRBV18 to TRBJ1-2; 7 bases fit TRBD1. V was pared by 4 bases and J by 4 bases, with 9 bases of the junction left unmatched. This CDR3 has 15 residues. From germline, CDR1 is KGHSH and CDR2 LQKENI. The CDR3 loop reads CASSRRKAGGYGYTF. The CDR3 DNA is TGTGCCAGCTCACGGAGGAAGGCAGGGGGCTATGGCTACACCTTC.

This chain uses TRBV14 with TRBJ2-1, with a weak D call TRBD2 (6 bases). The CDR3 loop spans 17 amino acids. The germline V gene has CDR1 SGHDN and CDR2 FVKESK. V lost 1 base to trimming and J lost 1 base, with 14 bases between them. CDR3 in amino acids: CASSQVPLTRSYNEQFF. CDR3 nucleotides: TGTGCCAGCAGCCAAGTCCCACTGACTAGGTCCTACAATGAGCAGTTCTTC.

This sequence joins TRBV19 and TRBJ1-5; 8 bases are a match to TRBD1. CDR1 and CDR2 from the germline V gene are LNHDA and SQIVND (reference sequence). The V gene end was trimmed by 7 bases and the J gene end by 7 bases; junction bases not matched to a gene: 12. The CDR3 extends over 15 amino acids. The CDR3 sequence: CASTLDRVLKQPQHF. CDR3 nucleotides: TGTGCCAGTACTCTGGACAGGGTCTTAAAACAGCCCCAGCATTTT.

Notes on this clone: Its ends do not fully match the called genes, so a read error is possible. Other DNA sequences in this specimen translate into the identical CDR3. The chain carries TRBV7-6 and TRBJ2-5; TRBD2 agrees at 7 bases. CDR3 length equals 15 residues. Germline values: CDR1 SGHVS, CDR2 FNYEAQ. CDR3 nucleotides: TGTGCCAGCAGCTTTCAAGCTAGCGGACAAGAGACCCAATACTTC. This translates into CASSFQASGQETQYF.

The chain is built from TRBV6-5 and TRBJ1-4, with 7 bases identical to TRBD1. This CDR3 has 15 residues. J lost 3 bases, V lost 4 bases, and 5 bases had no gene match. In germline, CDR1 is MNHEY, CDR2 SVGAGI. The CDR3 is CASSSSGTANEKLFF. The CDR3 coding sequence is TGTGCCAGCAGTTCGTCGGGGACAGCTAATGAAAAACTGTTTTTT.

This rearrangement joins TRBV7-9 to TRBJ1-1, with TRBD1 identical over 7 bases. The CDR3 is 15 amino acids. V was clipped by 5 bases and J by 1 base; unmatched bases: 7. CDR1 and CDR2 (germline): SEHNR, FQNEAQ (reference sequence). CDR3 amino acids: CASSRHRGPNTEAFF. Here the CDR3 DNA reads TGTGCCAGCAGCCGTCACAGGGGCCCGAACACTGAAGCTTTCTTT.